The entry below describes one TCR beta chain. Its antigen is undetermined. Only in-frame clones appear in the TCRdb table, and some are missing; sequencing was by immunoSEQ multiplex PCR. Here the sample spans about 22,000 clones, roughly 90% being singletons. These data belong to a study of T cells after posttransplantation cyclophosphamide. Findings and limits, study-wide: Later blood repertoires were often dominated by clones from the donor CD8+ memory compartment. Blood and skin or GI T cell repertoires showed limited TRB overlap.

Germline values: CDR1 SGHTA, CDR2 FQGTGA. V lost 3 bases, J lost 6 bases, and 19 bases lay in between. This CDR3 region has 16 residues. Controls had myeloablative marrow grafts with methotrexate and calcineurin inhibitor, sampled at 1 year. This clonotype was obtained from a female patient aged 50-59 years who received an allogeneic stem cell transplant from an unrelated donor, was CMV-positive, and had chronic GVHD only. Part of the T cells may come from the graft donor. V usage is TRBV7-3 and J usage is TRBJ2-3, with a weak D call TRBD1 (6 bases). This specimen was PBMCs, taken after an allogeneic stem cell transplant with a calcineurin inhibitor and methotrexate. CDR3 residues: CASSFGIQGSLDTQYF. The CDR3 DNA is TGTGCCAGCAGCTTCGGTATCCAGGGGAGTTTGGATACGCAGTATTTT.